The clone carrying this TCR beta chain was seen a handful of times. From germline, CDR1 is MNHNS and CDR2 SASEGT. The CDR3 is made up of 15 amino acids. V was clipped by 6 bases and J by 6 bases; unmatched bases: 6. The record originates from a study of beta chain features in type 1 diabetes. About the study: Sorted cells from all samples, numbering 107,917,701, were examined.

Expressed TCRB transcripts were sequenced, since all the RNA that had been isolated was reverse transcribed. Clones were sequenced by immunoSEQ multiplex PCR, and TCRdb holds only the in-frame ones, with some missing. The sample records roughly 300,000 clones, around 7.6% being singletons. The chain joins TRBV6-1 to TRBJ2-1; 12 nucleotides align to TRBD2. The source is a woman between 18 and 29 years old in good health. The specimen was central memory CD4+ T cells from blood. CDR3 bases: TGTGCCAGCAGGACGGGGACTAGCGGGCGCAATGAGCAGTTCTTC. Translated: CASRTGTSGRNEQFF.